A few counts support the clone carrying this T cell receptor beta chain. Its antigen is still unknown. A second about 6 to 11 cycle PCR used barcoded and J-beta primers. Every single cDNA molecule received a tag from a template-switch adaptor with 12 random nucleotides. Paired-end reads containing CDR3 totaled no fewer than 3 million for each sample. TCRdb re-analysed the 5' RACE reads in MiXCR, keeping a single row per CDR3 protein. The data show just over 800,000 distinct CDR3 sequences, with 60% to 80% seen just once and approximately 30% held by the top ten. This sample stems from a study of blood T cells in healthy people across ages. Findings and caveats of the study: More naive CD4+ cells and higher diversity marked long-lived donors relative to aged donors.

This sequence was found in a man younger than 40 in good health. Sequencing was performed on blood.

CDR3 sequence reads: CASDGPAGQGKNEQFF. The CDR3 bases are TGTGCCAGCGACGGCCCAGCGGGGCAGGGTAAAAATGAGCAGTTCTTC. The chain uses TRBV9 and TRBJ2-1; 7 bases agree with TRBD2. Germline V gene lookup returns CDR1 SGDLS and CDR2 YYNGEE. The length of the CDR3 is 16 residues. V lost 7 bases and J lost 7; bases outside the gene matches: 17.